A selection of T cell receptor beta chains follows, all from one sample in a study of T-cell memory formation after mild COVID-19. TCRdb analysed the 5' RACE reads with MiXCR anew, one entry per CDR3 protein. This table holds 40,000 to 55,000 distinct CDR3 sequences, about 7.3% found once. The specimen sequenced was PBMCs or a T cell subset sorted from them (not recorded which). Source of these receptors: a man aged 18 to 29 who had mild COVID-19 (a few samples of this study predate the infection). Cell type and time point are not known. The CDR3 runs from the conserved cysteine through the conserved F or W. D genes are given only for firm matches. Expanded clones get a size class; other rows say once, few or many, or leave the size out.

V	size	D	J	DNA	CDR3
TRBV6-1	few	.	TRBJ1-2	TGTGCCAGCAGACCCAGGGCCGGGGATGGCTACACCTTC	CASRPRAGDGYTF
TRBV28	.	.	TRBJ2-5	TGTGCCAGCAGTTTCACTAGTGTAAAGACCCAGTACTTC	CASSFTSVKTQYF
TRBV10-3	few	.	TRBJ1-5	TGTGCCATCAGTGAGGGGGGGCCCCAGCATTTT	CAISEGGPQHF
TRBV10-3	few	TRBD1	TRBJ2-7	TGTGCCATCAGCGGGGACAGGGGGCTCTACGAGCAGTACTTC	CAISGDRGLYEQYF
TRBV7-2	.	.	TRBJ2-3	TGTGCCAGCAGCTTAGGGGCAGGATGGGGGACGCAGTATTTT	CASSLGAGWGTQYF
TRBV7-9	.	.	TRBJ2-7	TGTGCCAGCAGCTTCACAGCAGGACCCTACGAGCAGTACTTC	CASSFTAGPYEQYF
TRBV27	few	TRBD1	TRBJ1-1	TGTGCCAGCAGTTTCCGGGACAGCACTGAAGCTTTCTTT	CASSFRDSTEAFF
TRBV1	.	.	TRBJ2-2	TGCACCAGCAGCCAATTTTCCCAGCCGAACACCGGGGAGCTGTTTTTT	CTSSQFSQPNTGELFF
TRBV7-8	many	TRBD1	TRBJ1-1	TGTGCCAGCAGCTTAGACAGGGGAGACACTGAAGCTTTCTTT	CASSLDRGDTEAFF
TRBV18	few	TRBD1	TRBJ1-1	TGTGCCAGCTCACCATGGGACAGTGGGACAGAAGCTTTCTTT	CASSPWDSGTEAFF
TRBV5-1	many	.	TRBJ2-5	TGCGCCAGCAGCTTGGGGGGCTCTGGTGGAGAGACCCAGTACTTC	CASSLGGSGGETQYF
TRBV4-2	few	TRBD2	TRBJ2-1	TGTGCCAGCAGCCAGGAGACTAGCGGCAATGAGCAGTTCTTC	CASSQETSGNEQFF
TRBV7-2	.	TRBD1	TRBJ2-2	TGTGCCAGCAGGGAACAGGGGACGGGCACCGGGGAGCTGTTTTTT	CASREQGTGTGELFF
TRBV28	few	.	TRBJ2-6	TGTGCCAGCACCCCCGGGAGCGCTGGGGCCAACGTCCTGACTTTC	CASTPGSAGANVLTF
TRBV15	many	.	TRBJ2-3	TGTGCCACCAGCAGAGTCCTGTCCGGGGATACGCAGTATTTT	CATSRVLSGDTQYF
TRBV4-2	once	.	TRBJ1-2	TGTGCCAGCAGCCGAAGGGGCGCAGATAACTATGGCTACACCTTC	CASSRRGADNYGYTF
TRBV6-5	few	.	TRBJ2-3	TGTGCCAGCAGTTACTCCAGGGCCACAGATACGCAGTATTTT	CASSYSRATDTQYF
TRBV4-2	few	.	TRBJ2-5	TGTGCCAGCAGCCCGACAGGCCAAGAGACCCAGTACTTC	CASSPTGQETQYF
TRBV6-5	few	.	TRBJ1-1	TGTGCCAGCAGTTACTCACTCACGACAGCCGGTTCATCTTTCTTT	CASSYSLTTAGSSFF
TRBV7-8	.	.	TRBJ1-5	TGTGCCAGCAGCTTAGCATCAGTCCATAGCAATCAGCCCCAGCATTTT	CASSLASVHSNQPQHF
TRBV24-1	.	.	TRBJ1-2	TGTGCCACCAGTGATTCAGGGCGTGACTATGGCTACACCTTC	CATSDSGRDYGYTF
TRBV7-8	.	.	TRBJ1-6	TGTGCCAGCAGCTTTATGGGGAATAATTCACCCCTCCACTTT	CASSFMGNNSPLHF
TRBV5-4	.	.	TRBJ2-6	TGTGCCAGCAGCTTCAGGGATTCTGGGGCCAACGTCCTGACTTTC	CASSFRDSGANVLTF
TRBV4-2	many	TRBD2	TRBJ2-1	TGTGCCAGCAGCCAAGATCTAGTCGCTAGCGGGGCGAATGAGCAGTTCTTC	CASSQDLVASGANEQFF
TRBV12-3/TRBV12-4	.	TRBD2	TRBJ2-1	TGTGCCAGCAGCAAGAGCTTAGCGGGGCCACACGAGGGTGAGCAGTTCTTC	CASSKSLAGPHEGEQFF
TRBV6-2/TRBV6-3	many	.	TRBJ2-5	TGTGCCAGCAGTCCGGGCGGGGGCCCAGAGACCCAGTACTTC	CASSPGGGPETQYF
TRBV6-5	.	.	TRBJ1-1	TGTGCCAGCGGCTCGTCGCACGCTTTCTTT	CASGSSHAFF
TRBV5-4	many	.	TRBJ1-2	TGTGCCAGCAGCTTGACGGGACATGGCTACACCTTC	CASSLTGHGYTF